The 5 T cell receptor beta chains reported below all come from one sample, sequenced in a study of shared clonotypes between healthy human individuals (dated by TCRdb to 2018 to 2020). The method was the immunoSEQ multiplex PCR assay. Entries here come from immuneACCESS through TCRdb and include only in-frame sequences with V and J called. Some clones fail to appear in such tables; in the studies checked, an unresolved V gene covers under half of the shortfall, and the cause of the remainder is unknown. The sample table shows 950,000 to 1,100,000 clones, and about 77% are seen once. Nearly 1.5% of the sample comes from the top ten. Sequencing used memory CD4+ T cells sorted from blood. The sample's cell subset or site label is to be understood as: CD45RA-negative fraction. The receptors here all came from a man younger than 35 in good health.

The chain uses TRBV27 and TRBJ1-2, with TRBD1 matching 7 bases. Germline V CDR1 and CDR2: MNHEY, SMNVEV (reference sequence). V shed 5 bases and J 4 bases; nucleotides not matched to a gene: 10. The CDR3 length is 15 residues. CDR3 in DNA: TGTGCCAGCAGTCCGACGGACAGGAGCACCTATGGCTACACCTTC. The encoded protein is CASSPTDRSTYGYTF.

V gene TRBV18 combines with J gene TRBJ2-7; weak D call: TRBD2 (5 bases). V lost 4 bases, J lost 7 bases, and 14 bases lay in between. The CDR3 covers 13 residues. The germline CDR1 and CDR2 sequences are KGHSH and LQKENI. As DNA, the CDR3 is TGTGCCAGCTCACTATTGCCGACGGGGGAGCAGTACTTC. Translated, it gives CASSLLPTGEQYF.

V is TRBV30 and J is TRBJ2-7; 9 bases match TRBD2. V was pared by 0 bases and J by 3 bases, with 3 bases of the junction left unmatched. The CDR3 runs 14 residues. Germline values: CDR1 GTSNPN, CDR2 SVGIG (reference sequence). In nucleotides, the CDR3 is TGTGCCTGGAGTGTGGGGACTAGCAACTACGAGCAGTACTTC. This encodes CAWSVGTSNYEQYF.

CDR3: CASSPLWTSEETQYF. The CDR3 nucleotides read TGTGCCAGCTCACCCCTCTGGACGAGTGAAGAGACCCAGTACTTC. V is TRBV18 and J is TRBJ2-5, with D unresolved. V was trimmed by 3 bases and J by 3 bases, leaving 14 bases between them. Germline CDR1 is KGHSH and CDR2 is LQKENI. This CDR3 has 15 residues.

The chain uses TRBV7-9 and TRBJ2-7, with 9 bases identical to TRBD1. V lost 9 bases and J lost 6; bases outside the gene matches: 12. The germline CDR1 and CDR2 sequences are SEHNR and FQNEAQ (reference sequence). The CDR3 is 14 amino acids. The CDR3 loop is CASLPGTGFGEQYF. The DNA of the CDR3 is TGTGCCAGTCTCCCCGGGACAGGGTTCGGCGAGCAGTACTTC.